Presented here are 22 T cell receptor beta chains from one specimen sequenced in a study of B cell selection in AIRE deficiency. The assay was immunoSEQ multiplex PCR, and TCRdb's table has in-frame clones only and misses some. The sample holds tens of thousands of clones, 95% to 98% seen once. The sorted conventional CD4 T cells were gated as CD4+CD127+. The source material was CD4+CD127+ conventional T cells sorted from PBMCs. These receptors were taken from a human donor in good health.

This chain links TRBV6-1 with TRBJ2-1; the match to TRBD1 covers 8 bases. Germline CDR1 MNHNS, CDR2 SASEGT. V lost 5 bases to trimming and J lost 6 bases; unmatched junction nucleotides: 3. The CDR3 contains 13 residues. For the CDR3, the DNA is TGTGCCAGCAGTCGGGACAGGAGCAATGAGCAGTTCTTC. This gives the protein CASSRDRSNEQFF.

The CDR3 DNA sequence: TGTGCCAGCTCACCGACAGGGGGCAGGGACGAGCAGTACTTC. Translating it yields CASSPTGGRDEQYF. The chain links TRBV18 to TRBJ2-7; TRBD1 agrees at 10 bases. The CDR3 consists of 14 residues. V lost 3 bases and J lost 5; bases outside the gene matches: 4. From germline, CDR1 is KGHSH and CDR2 LQKENI.

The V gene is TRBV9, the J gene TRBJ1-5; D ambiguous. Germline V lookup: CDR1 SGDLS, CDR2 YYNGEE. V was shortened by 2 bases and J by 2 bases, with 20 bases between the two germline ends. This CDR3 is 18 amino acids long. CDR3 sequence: CASSVMSPFGRGNQPQHF. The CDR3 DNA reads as TGTGCCAGCAGCGTCATGTCACCTTTCGGGAGAGGCAATCAGCCCCAGCATTTT. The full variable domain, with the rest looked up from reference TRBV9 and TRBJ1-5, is DSGVTQTPKHLITATGQRVTLRCSPRSGDLSVYWYQQSLDQGLQFLIQYYNGEERAKGNILERFSAQQFPDLHSELNLSSLELGDSALYFCASSVMSPFGRGNQPQHFGDGTRLSIL.

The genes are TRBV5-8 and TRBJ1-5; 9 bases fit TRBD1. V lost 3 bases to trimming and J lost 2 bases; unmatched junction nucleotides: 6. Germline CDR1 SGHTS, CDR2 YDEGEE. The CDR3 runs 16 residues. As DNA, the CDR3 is TGTGCCAGCAGCTCGGGGACAGGGTTGGGCAATCAGCCCCAGCATTTT. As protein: CASSSGTGLGNQPQHF.

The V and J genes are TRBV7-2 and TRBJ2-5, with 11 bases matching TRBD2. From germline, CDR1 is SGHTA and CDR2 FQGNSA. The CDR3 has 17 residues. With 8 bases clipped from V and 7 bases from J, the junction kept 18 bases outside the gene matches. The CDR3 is CASGNRGLAGGKGTQYF. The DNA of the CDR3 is TGTGCCAGCGGGAACAGGGGGCTAGCGGGAGGAAAAGGGACCCAGTACTTC. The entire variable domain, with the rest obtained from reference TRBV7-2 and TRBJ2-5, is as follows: GAGVSQSPSNKVTEKGKDVELRCDPISGHTALYWYRQSLGQGLEFLIYFQGNSAPDKSGLPSDRFSAERTGGSVSTLTIQRTQQEDSAVYLCASGNRGLAGGKGTQYFGPGTRLLVL.

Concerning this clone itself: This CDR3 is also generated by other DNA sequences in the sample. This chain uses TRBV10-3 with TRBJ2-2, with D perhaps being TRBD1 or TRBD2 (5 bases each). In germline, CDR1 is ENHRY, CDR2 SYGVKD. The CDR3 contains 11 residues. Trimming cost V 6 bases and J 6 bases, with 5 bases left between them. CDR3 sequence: CAIRGAGELFF. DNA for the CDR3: TGTGCCATCAGGGGGGCCGGGGAGCTGTTTTTT.

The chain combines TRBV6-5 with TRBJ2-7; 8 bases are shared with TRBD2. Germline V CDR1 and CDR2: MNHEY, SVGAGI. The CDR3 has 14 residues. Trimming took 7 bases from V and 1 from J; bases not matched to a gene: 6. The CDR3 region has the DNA TGTGCCAGCACTTGGGCTAGCGGGTCCTACGAGCAGTACTTC. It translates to CASTWASGSYEQYF.

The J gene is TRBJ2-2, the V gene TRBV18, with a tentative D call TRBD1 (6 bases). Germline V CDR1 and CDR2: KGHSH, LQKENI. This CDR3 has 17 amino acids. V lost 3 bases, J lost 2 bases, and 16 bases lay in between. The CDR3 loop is CASSPAERGTNTGELFF. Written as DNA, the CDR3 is TGTGCCAGCTCACCCGCCGAAAGGGGGACAAACACCGGGGAGCTGTTTTTT.

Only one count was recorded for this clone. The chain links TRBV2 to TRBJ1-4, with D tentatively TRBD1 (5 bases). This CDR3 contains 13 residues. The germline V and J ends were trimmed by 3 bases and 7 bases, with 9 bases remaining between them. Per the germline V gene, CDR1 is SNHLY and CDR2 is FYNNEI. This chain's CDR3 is CASSEGGGEKLFF. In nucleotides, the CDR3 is TGTGCCAGCAGTGAGGGTGGGGGTGAAAAACTGTTTTTT. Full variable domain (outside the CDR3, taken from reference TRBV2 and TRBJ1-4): EPEVTQTPSHQVTQMGQEVILRCVPISNHLYFYWYRQILGQKVEFLVSFYNNEISEKSEIFDDQFSVERPDGSNFTLKIRSTKLEDSAMYFCASSEGGGEKLFFGSGTQLSVL.

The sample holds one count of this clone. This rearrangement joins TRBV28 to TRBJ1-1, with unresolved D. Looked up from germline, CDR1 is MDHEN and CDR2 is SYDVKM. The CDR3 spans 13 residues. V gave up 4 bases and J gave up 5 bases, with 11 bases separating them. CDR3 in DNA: TGTGCCAGCAGTTACCTAAGGAGGACTGAAGCTTTCTTT. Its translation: CASSYLRRTEAFF. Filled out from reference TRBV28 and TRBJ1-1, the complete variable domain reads DVKVTQSSRYLVKRTGEKVFLECVQDMDHENMFWYRQDPGLGLRLIYFSYDVKMKEKGDIPEGYSVSREKKERFSLILESASTNQTSMYLCASSYLRRTEAFFGQGTRLTVV.

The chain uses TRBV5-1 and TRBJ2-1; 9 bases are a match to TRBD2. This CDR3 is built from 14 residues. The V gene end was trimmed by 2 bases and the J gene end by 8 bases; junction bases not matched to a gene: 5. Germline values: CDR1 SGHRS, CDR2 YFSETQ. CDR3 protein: CASSFQAGGYEQFF. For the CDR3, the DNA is TGCGCCAGCAGCTTTCAAGCGGGAGGTTATGAGCAGTTCTTC.

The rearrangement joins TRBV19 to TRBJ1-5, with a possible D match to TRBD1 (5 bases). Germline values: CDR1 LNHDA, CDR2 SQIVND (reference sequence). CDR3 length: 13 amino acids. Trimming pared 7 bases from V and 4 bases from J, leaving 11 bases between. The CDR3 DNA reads TGTGCCAGTAAGGGGAGTTTTAATCAGCCCCAGCATTTT. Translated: CASKGSFNQPQHF.

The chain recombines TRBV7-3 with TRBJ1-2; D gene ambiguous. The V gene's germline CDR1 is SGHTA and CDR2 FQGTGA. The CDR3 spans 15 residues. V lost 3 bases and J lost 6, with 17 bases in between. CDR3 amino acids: CASSLLLRAIDGYTF. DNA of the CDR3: TGTGCCAGCAGCTTGCTCCTGCGGGCTATCGATGGCTACACCTTC.

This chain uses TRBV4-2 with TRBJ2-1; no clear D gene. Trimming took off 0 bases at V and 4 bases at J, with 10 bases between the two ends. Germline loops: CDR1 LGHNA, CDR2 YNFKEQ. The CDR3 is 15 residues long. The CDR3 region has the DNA TGTGCCAGCAGCCAAGATGGCGGTAGGTACAATGAGCAGTTCTTC. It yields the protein CASSQDGGRYNEQFF.

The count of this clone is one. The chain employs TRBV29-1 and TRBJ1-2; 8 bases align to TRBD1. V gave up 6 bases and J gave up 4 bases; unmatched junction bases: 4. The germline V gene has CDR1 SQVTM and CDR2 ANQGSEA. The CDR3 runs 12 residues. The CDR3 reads CSVDRGAYGYTF. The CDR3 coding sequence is TGCAGCGTCGACAGGGGAGCCTATGGCTACACCTTC.

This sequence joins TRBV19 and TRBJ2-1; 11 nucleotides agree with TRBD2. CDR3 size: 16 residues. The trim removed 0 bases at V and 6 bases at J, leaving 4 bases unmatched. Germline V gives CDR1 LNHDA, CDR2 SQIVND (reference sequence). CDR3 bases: TGTGCCAGTAGTATAGACTGGCTAGCGGGAGGCAATGAGCAGTTCTTC. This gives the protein CASSIDWLAGGNEQFF.

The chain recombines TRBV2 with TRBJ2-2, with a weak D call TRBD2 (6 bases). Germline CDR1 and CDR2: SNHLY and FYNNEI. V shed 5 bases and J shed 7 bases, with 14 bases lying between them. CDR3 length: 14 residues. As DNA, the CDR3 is TGTGCCAGCAGTTCCCGTGGGGGGTTCGGGGAGCTGTTTTTT. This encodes CASSSRGGFGELFF.

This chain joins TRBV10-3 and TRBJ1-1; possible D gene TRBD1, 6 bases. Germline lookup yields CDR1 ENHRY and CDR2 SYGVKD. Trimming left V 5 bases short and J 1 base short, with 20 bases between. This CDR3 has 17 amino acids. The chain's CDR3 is CAISPGLGAPSNTEAFF. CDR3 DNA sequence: TGTGCCATCAGTCCTGGGTTGGGGGCCCCATCGAACACTGAAGCTTTCTTT.

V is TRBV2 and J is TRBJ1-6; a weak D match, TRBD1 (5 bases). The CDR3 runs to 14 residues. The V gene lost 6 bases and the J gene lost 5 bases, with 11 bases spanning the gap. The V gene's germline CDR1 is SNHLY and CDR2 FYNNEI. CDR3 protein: CASSGHSNNSPLHF. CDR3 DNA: TGTGCCAGCAGCGGACACTCAAATAATTCACCCCTCCACTTT. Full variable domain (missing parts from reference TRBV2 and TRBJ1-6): EPEVTQTPSHQVTQMGQEVILRCVPISNHLYFYWYRQILGQKVEFLVSFYNNEISEKSEIFDDQFSVERPDGSNFTLKIRSTKLEDSAMYFCASSGHSNNSPLHFGNGTRLTVT.

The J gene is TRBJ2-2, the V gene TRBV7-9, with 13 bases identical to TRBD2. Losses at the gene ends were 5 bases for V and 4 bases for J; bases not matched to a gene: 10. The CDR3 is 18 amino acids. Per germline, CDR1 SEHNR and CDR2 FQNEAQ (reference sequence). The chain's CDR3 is CASSARTSGSPFTGELFF. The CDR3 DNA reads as TGTGCCAGCAGCGCTCGGACTAGCGGGAGCCCATTCACCGGGGAGCTGTTTTTT. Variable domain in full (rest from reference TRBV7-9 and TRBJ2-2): DTGVSQNPRHKITKRGQNVTFRCDPISEHNRLYWYRQTLGQGPEFLTYFQNEAQLEKSRLLSDRFSAERPKGSFSTLEIQRTEQGDSAMYLCASSARTSGSPFTGELFFGEGSRLTVL.

CDR3 sequence reads: CASSVTGRGEKLFF. CDR3 in DNA: TGTGCCAGCAGCGTGACAGGGAGGGGGGAAAAACTGTTTTTT. The V and J genes are TRBV9 and TRBJ1-4, with 7 bases identical to TRBD1. With 2 bases clipped from V and 8 bases from J, the junction kept 6 bases outside the gene matches. The CDR3 contains 14 residues. Germline CDR1 reads SGDLS; CDR2 reads YYNGEE. The full variable domain, its missing parts supplied by reference TRBV9 and TRBJ1-4, is DSGVTQTPKHLITATGQRVTLRCSPRSGDLSVYWYQQSLDQGLQFLIQYYNGEERAKGNILERFSAQQFPDLHSELNLSSLELGDSALYFCASSVTGRGEKLFFGSGTQLSVL.

The CDR3 reads CASQTGQGTQKLFF. The CDR3 nucleotides read TGTGCCAGCCAAACGGGACAGGGGACTCAAAAACTGTTTTTT. This chain connects TRBV18 to TRBJ1-4; 10 positions match TRBD1. The CDR3 totals 14 residues. Germline loops: CDR1 KGHSH, CDR2 LQKENI. J gave up 9 bases and V 8 bases, and 9 bases lay outside the gene matches.